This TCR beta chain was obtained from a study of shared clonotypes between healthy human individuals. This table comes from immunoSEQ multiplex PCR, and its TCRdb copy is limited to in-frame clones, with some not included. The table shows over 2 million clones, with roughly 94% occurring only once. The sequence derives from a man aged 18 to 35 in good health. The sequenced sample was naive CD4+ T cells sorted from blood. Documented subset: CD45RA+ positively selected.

The CDR3 sequence: CASSLGTAETQYF. DNA of the CDR3: TGTGCCAGCAGCTTAGGGACAGCAGAGACCCAGTACTTC. The V call is TRBV11-3, the J call TRBJ2-5; maybe TRBD1 (6 bases). CDR3 size: 13 residues. Between the trimmed V and J ends, which lost 1 base and 4 bases, there was a span of 7 bases. Germline V gene data show CDR1 as SGHNT and CDR2 as YENEEA. Combining the CDR3 with reference TRBV11-3 and TRBJ2-5 gives the whole variable domain EAGVVQSPRYKIIEKKQPVAFWCNPISGHNTLYWYLQNLGQGPELLIRYENEEAVDDSQLPKDRFSAERLKGVDSTLKIQPAELGDSAVYLCASSLGTAETQYFGPGTRLLVL.